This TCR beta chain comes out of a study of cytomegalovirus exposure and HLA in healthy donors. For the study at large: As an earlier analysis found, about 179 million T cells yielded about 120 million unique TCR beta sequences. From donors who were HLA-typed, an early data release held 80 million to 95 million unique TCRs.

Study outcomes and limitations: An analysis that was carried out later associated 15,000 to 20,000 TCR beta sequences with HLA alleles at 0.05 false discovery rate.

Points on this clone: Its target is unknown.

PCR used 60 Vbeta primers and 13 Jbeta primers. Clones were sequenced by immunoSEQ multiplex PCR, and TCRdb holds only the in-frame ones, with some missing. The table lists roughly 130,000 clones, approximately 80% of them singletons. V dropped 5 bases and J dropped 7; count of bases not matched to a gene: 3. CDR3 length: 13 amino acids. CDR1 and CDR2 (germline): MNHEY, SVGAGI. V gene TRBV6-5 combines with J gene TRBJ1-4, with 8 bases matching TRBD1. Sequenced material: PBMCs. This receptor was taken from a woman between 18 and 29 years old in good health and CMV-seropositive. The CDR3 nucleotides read TGTGCCAGCAGTAGACAGGGGTCTGAAAAACTGTTTTTT. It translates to CASSRQGSEKLFF.